The source of this TCR beta chain is a study of blood T cell repertoires in COVID-19. Study-level information: Material from acute and convalescent COVID-19 was sourced from the United States, Italy and Spain. T cells, B-cell-depleted T cells, or PBMCs provided the cDNA or gDNA that served as material.

Trimming removed 9 bases from V and 3 bases from J, with 10 bases in between. CDR3 length: 12 amino acids. Germline values: CDR1 MNHEY, CDR2 SVGAGI. Original methodology: Estimation of nucleated cell counts relied on the amplification of reference gene primers. Produced via immunoSEQ multiplex PCR; TCRdb's table is partial and in-frame only. Clone size and V and J calls were adopted from that table, with D and trimming inferred from the DNA. The sample has 85,000 to 95,000 clones, around 87% seen once; the top ten hold 7% to 8%. With regard to this clone: In the same sample, other DNA sequences code for this CDR3.

What was sequenced was peripheral blood. This sequence originates from a human donor with acute or convalescent COVID-19. The donor label of this sample is uncertain. The gene calls are TRBV6-5 and TRBJ2-3; D possibly corresponds to TRBD2 (5 bases). The CDR3 nucleotides are TGTGCCAGTCGGACTTCGACAGATACGCAGTATTTT. Translating gives CASRTSTDTQYF.